A selection of T cell receptor beta chains follows, all from one sample in a study of technical replicates of blood from a handful of donors. Using immunoSEQ multiplex PCR, the repertoire was profiled, and TCRdb retains in-frame clones only, with some absent. The sample includes some 93,000 clones, 95% of them seen just once. Source material: T cells isolated from PBMCs. Every receptor here comes from a human donor in good health. Both conserved end residues are part of each CDR3. The D gene is left open where the match is weak. Clone size is stated in some rows and not others, as once, few, many or a class when expanded.

j_gene,abundance,len,d_gene,v_gene,CDR3nt,CDR3aa
TRBJ1-4,-,14,-,TRBV9,TGTGCCAGCAGCGACTCCGGGTATAATGAAAAACTGTTTTTT,CASSDSGYNEKLFF
TRBJ2-7,-,19,TRBD2,TRBV28,TGTGCCAGCAGTTTGGGGGGGGGCCCGGGACTAGCGGACTCCTACGAGCAGTACTTC,CASSLGGGPGLADSYEQYF
TRBJ1-1,-,16,TRBD1,TRBV6-1,TGTGCCAGCAGTGAGCCGGGACAGGGATTGAGTACTGAAGCTTTCTTT,CASSEPGQGLSTEAFF
TRBJ2-3,-,13,TRBD1,TRBV10-1,TGCGCCAGCGGGGACAGGGGCACAGATACGCAGTATTTT,CASGDRGTDTQYF
TRBJ1-1,-,13,-,TRBV6-1,TGTGCCAGCAGTGATAGGGGGAACACTGAAGCTTTCTTT,CASSDRGNTEAFF
TRBJ2-5,-,17,TRBD2,TRBV5-6,TGTGCCAGCAGCCCGAGGACTAGCGGGGGGTTCCTCCAGACCCAGTACTTC,CASSPRTSGGFLQTQYF
TRBJ1-2,-,13,TRBD1,TRBV6-1,TGTGCCAGCAGGCCGGGACAGGGCTATGGCTACACCTTC,CASRPGQGYGYTF
TRBJ2-1,-,15,TRBD2,TRBV19,TGTGCCAGTAGTATAGAAGGACTAGACTACAATGAGCAGTTCTTC,CASSIEGLDYNEQFF
TRBJ2-6,-,13,-,TRBV6-1,TGTGCCAGCCGGAGCTCTGGGGCCAACGTCCTGACTTTC,CASRSSGANVLTF
TRBJ2-2,-,14,-,TRBV5-1,TGCGCCAGCAGCTTGGCGGCAGGGCCCGGGGAGCTGTTTTTT,CASSLAAGPGELFF
TRBJ2-2,-,14,TRBD2,TRBV28,TGTGCCAGCGGCAGACTAGCGGGGGACGGGGAGCTGTTTTTT,CASGRLAGDGELFF
TRBJ2-1,-,16,TRBD2,TRBV7-9,TGTGCCAGCAGCTTTCCTGGACTAGCGGGGAACAATGAGCAGTTCTTC,CASSFPGLAGNNEQFF
TRBJ2-3,-,17,TRBD2,TRBV4-1,TGCGCCAGCAGCCTAGCACCAGCGGGGTCGAGCACAGATACGCAGTATTTT,CASSLAPAGSSTDTQYF
TRBJ1-5,-,14,TRBD1,TRBV2,TGTGCCAGCAGTCCACAGGGGATGGATCAGCCCCAGCATTTT,CASSPQGMDQPQHF
TRBJ2-5,once,14,-,TRBV15,TGTGCCACCAGCGCCCCAGGGATGGGAGAGACCCAGTACTTC,CATSAPGMGETQYF
TRBJ2-3,-,15,TRBD1,TRBV5-1,TGCGCCAGCAGCCGGGACAGGGCTAGCACAGATACGCAGTATTTT,CASSRDRASTDTQYF
TRBJ1-2,-,19,TRBD1,TRBV4-1,TGCGCCAGCAGCCCTCACTACCCGACAGGGGGAGGCGGGAGTAATGGCTACACCTTC,CASSPHYPTGGGGSNGYTF
TRBJ2-1,-,8,-,TRBV28,TGTGCCAGCAGTTCCCGGTTCTTC,CASSSRFF
TRBJ2-6,-,14,TRBD2,TRBV6-5,TGTGCCAGCAGTTACCAGCGGGGACCCAACGTCCTGACTTTC,CASSYQRGPNVLTF
TRBJ1-2,-,16,-,TRBV6-5,TGTGCCAGCAGTTACGCAGGGAAAGGAGCTAACTATGGCTACACCTTC,CASSYAGKGANYGYTF
TRBJ2-5,-,12,TRBD2,TRBV30,TGTGCCTGGAACGGGAGGGAGGAGACCCAGTACTTC,CAWNGREETQYF
TRBJ1-4,-,16,TRBD1,TRBV14,TGTGCCAGCAGCCAAGATTTGACAGGGCCTTATGAAAAACTGTTTTTT,CASSQDLTGPYEKLFF
TRBJ1-2,-,10,-,TRBV30,TGTGCCTGGATTTCCGATGGCTACACCTTC,CAWISDGYTF
TRBJ2-1,-,16,TRBD2,TRBV25-1,TGTGCCAGCAGTGAATTTACTAGCGGGGAGTACAATGAGCAGTTCTTC,CASSEFTSGEYNEQFF
TRBJ1-4,-,14,TRBD1,TRBV6-4,TGTGCCAGCAGCAGGGGGCTAAGGGTTGAAAAACTGTTTTTT,CASSRGLRVEKLFF
TRBJ2-3,-,16,TRBD2,TRBV15,TGTGCCACCAGCAGAGAGCTAGCGGGAGTCACAGATACGCAGTATTTT,CATSRELAGVTDTQYF
TRBJ2-7,-,11,-,TRBV20-1,TGCAGTGCTAGAGGAGGCTACGAGCAGTACTTC,CSARGGYEQYF
TRBJ2-1,-,18,TRBD2,TRBV27,TGTGCCAGCAGTTTATGGCCTGGGCTAGCGGGGGGTCACAATGAGCAGTTCTTC,CASSLWPGLAGGHNEQFF
TRBJ1-2,-,13,-,TRBV30,TGTGCCTGGAGTTTTTCGAAGAGTTATGGCTACACCTTC,CAWSFSKSYGYTF
TRBJ2-5,-,13,-,TRBV6-5,TGTGCCAGCAGCTTACCTCGCGCGGAGACCCAGTACTTC,CASSLPRAETQYF
TRBJ2-1,-,18,-,TRBV4-1,TGCGCCAGCAGTCAACCTTCCGGAGGTCCTAGAACCTACAATGAGCAGTTCTTC,CASSQPSGGPRTYNEQFF
TRBJ1-5,-,15,TRBD1,TRBV29-1,TGCAGCGTTGTATCGGGACAGGGCCCCCATCAGCCCCAGCATTTT,CSVVSGQGPHQPQHF
TRBJ1-2,-,12,-,TRBV29-1,TGCAGCGTGACACAGGGTATTTATGGCTACACCTTC,CSVTQGIYGYTF
TRBJ1-4,once,15,-,TRBV23-1,TGCGCCAGCAGTCAATCTTCCTTGATCGGTGAAAAACTGTTTTTT,CASSQSSLIGEKLFF
TRBJ1-1,-,18,TRBD1,TRBV9,TGTGCCAGCAGCGTAGGGCGGACCGGGACAGCCTCGAACACTGAAGCTTTCTTT,CASSVGRTGTASNTEAFF
TRBJ1-5,-,16,TRBD1,TRBV4-2,TGTGCCAGCAGCCAACCAAATACAGGGGACGATCAGCCCCAGCATTTT,CASSQPNTGDDQPQHF
TRBJ1-2,once,15,-,TRBV25-1,TGTGCCAGCAGCACCTCCCAGGGGTTGGACTATGGCTACACCTTC,CASSTSQGLDYGYTF
TRBJ1-1,-,12,-,TRBV7-9,TGTGCCAGCAGCTTAGGAACTCCGAGAGCTTTCTTT,CASSLGTPRAFF
TRBJ2-2,-,14,-,TRBV4-1,TGCGCCAGCAGCCATAATACAGGGAACGGGGAGCTGTTTTTT,CASSHNTGNGELFF
TRBJ2-7,-,14,TRBD2,TRBV9,TGTGCCAGCACAGGGACTAGCGACTCCTACGAGCAGTACTTC,CASTGTSDSYEQYF
TRBJ1-1,-,11,-,TRBV6-1,TGTGCCCACACCCAGGGAACTGAAGCTTTCTTT,CAHTQGTEAFF
TRBJ2-7,-,15,-,TRBV10-1,TGCGCCAGAGGGGCCACCGGGTCACCTTCCTACGAGCAGTACTTC,CARGATGSPSYEQYF
TRBJ1-1,-,14,TRBD1,TRBV5-4,TGTGCCAGCAGAAGTGACAGGGGGCGGTCTGAAGCTTTCTTT,CASRSDRGRSEAFF
TRBJ1-1,-,14,-,TRBV28,TGTGCCAGCAGTTCGCCGGGCAGGGTCACTGAAGCTTTCTTT,CASSSPGRVTEAFF
TRBJ1-2,few,18,-,TRBV18,TGTGCCAGCTCACCACCGGGACACTGGGATAAGACTAACTATGGCTACACCTTC,CASSPPGHWDKTNYGYTF
TRBJ1-2,once,13,TRBD1,TRBV9,TGTGCCAGCAGCGGACAGGGCGGCTATGGCTACACCTTC,CASSGQGGYGYTF
TRBJ2-7,-,15,TRBD2,TRBV6-5,TGTGCCAGCAGTCCACTAGCGGGGCCCTCCTACGAGCAGTACTTC,CASSPLAGPSYEQYF
TRBJ1-5,-,16,-,TRBV28,TGTGCCACGAGGGAGCGCTTAGGGTCTTACAATCAGCCCCAGCATTTT,CATRERLGSYNQPQHF
TRBJ2-1,-,13,TRBD1,TRBV27,TGTGCCAGCCTTGACAGGGCGACCAATGAGCAGTTCTTC,CASLDRATNEQFF
TRBJ2-3,-,15,-,TRBV6-5,TGTGCCAGCAGTTACGGGGCGATTAGCTCAGATACGCAGTATTTT,CASSYGAISSDTQYF
TRBJ2-2,-,16,-,TRBV5-1,TGCGCCAGCAGCCTCTTTGAACAATCTAACACCGGGGAGCTGTTTTTT,CASSLFEQSNTGELFF
TRBJ2-7,-,14,-,TRBV15,TGTGCCACCAAACCGGACAGTACCTACTACGAGCAGTACTTC,CATKPDSTYYEQYF
TRBJ1-2,-,12,-,TRBV30,TGTGCCTGGTGGATTAGGGAGGGTGGCTACACCTTC,CAWWIREGGYTF